This T cell receptor beta chain was sequenced for a study of shared clonotypes between healthy human individuals. The method was immunoSEQ multiplex PCR; TCRdb's version includes in-frame clones alone and lacks a portion of them. This table has fewer than 600,000 clones, about four fifths appearing once. Germline V gene sequence: CDR1 KGHSH, CDR2 LQKENI. There are 17 residues in the CDR3. The trim removed 2 bases at V and 2 bases at J, leaving 8 bases unmatched. Input material: PBMCs. The TCR comes from a woman aged 40 to 49 in good health. Some clones in this sample may be carry-over from other donors' samples. This chain uses TRBV18 with TRBJ1-5, with 8 bases that match TRBD1. The DNA of the CDR3 is TGTGCCAGCTCACCAAACCCAGGGGGCGCCCGCAATCAGCCCCAGCATTTT. The encoded protein is CASSPNPGGARNQPQHF. The complete variable domain, with remaining parts taken from reference TRBV18 and TRBJ1-5, reads NAGVMQNPRHLVRRRGQEARLRCSPMKGHSHVYWYRQLPEEGLKFMVYLQKENIIDESGMPKERFSAEFPKEGPSILRIQQVVRGDSAAYFCASSPNPGGARNQPQHFGDGTRLSIL.